These T cell receptor beta chains were read from a single sample in a study of blood T cell repertoires in COVID-19. The assay was immunoSEQ multiplex PCR, and TCRdb's table has in-frame clones only and misses some. The sample yields around 70,000 clones, approximately 80% seen once. What was sequenced was peripheral blood. These receptors all come from a human donor in a cohort sampled during active COVID-19. Each CDR3 is given with its conserved first and last residue. The order of the fields is J gene, D gene, V gene, clone size, CDR3 DNA, CDR3 protein. D genes are given only for firm matches. The listing skips clone size in some rows; elsewhere it reads once, few, many or a size class.

J gene: TRBJ1-4
D gene: NA
V gene: TRBV25-1
clone size: few
CDR3 DNA: TGTGCCAGCAGTACCCTAGTAACTGCGGGAACTAATGAAAAACTGTTTTTT
CDR3 protein: CASSTLVTAGTNEKLFF

J gene: TRBJ1-4
D gene: NA
V gene: TRBV6-5
clone size: few
CDR3 DNA: TGTGCCAGCAGGTCCCCCGACATGGCTCAGCAGGTGTTTTTT
CDR3 protein: CASRSPDMAQQVFF

J gene: TRBJ2-5
D gene: TRBD1
V gene: TRBV5-8
clone size: NA
CDR3 DNA: TGTGCCAGCAGCACCTTCGGGACAGGCTTTGGGGATGAGACCCAGTACTTC
CDR3 protein: CASSTFGTGFGDETQYF

J gene: TRBJ1-5
D gene: NA
V gene: TRBV7-6
clone size: NA
CDR3 DNA: TGTGCCAGCAGCTTAGGAGGGGACTGGAGATATCAGCCCCAGCATTTT
CDR3 protein: CASSLGGDWRYQPQHF

J gene: TRBJ1-1
D gene: TRBD1
V gene: TRBV30
clone size: NA
CDR3 DNA: TGTTCTAGGGACAGGGTAGGCACTGAAGCTTTCTTT
CDR3 protein: CSRDRVGTEAFF

J gene: TRBJ2-5
D gene: NA
V gene: TRBV5-3
clone size: NA
CDR3 DNA: TGTGCCAGAAGCCCTCCGTCGGTTAGCGATAAAGAGACCCAGTACTTC
CDR3 protein: CARSPPSVSDKETQYF

J gene: TRBJ1-2
D gene: TRBD1
V gene: TRBV6-5
clone size: NA
CDR3 DNA: TGTGCCAGCAGTAGACAGGGAGAAGGTAACTATGGCTACACCTTC
CDR3 protein: CASSRQGEGNYGYTF

J gene: TRBJ1-1
D gene: NA
V gene: TRBV16
clone size: NA
CDR3 DNA: TGTGCCAGCAGCCCCACCAGCACTGAAGCTTTCTTT
CDR3 protein: CASSPTSTEAFF

J gene: TRBJ2-2
D gene: TRBD2
V gene: TRBV18
clone size: NA
CDR3 DNA: TGTGCCAGCCCTGGACTAGCGGGAAGTACCGGGGAGCTGTTTTTT
CDR3 protein: CASPGLAGSTGELFF

J gene: TRBJ1-5
D gene: NA
V gene: TRBV21-1
clone size: NA
CDR3 DNA: TGTGCCAGCAGCAGAGGGACAGAGAATAGCAATCAGCCCCAGCATTTT
CDR3 protein: CASSRGTENSNQPQHF

J gene: TRBJ2-5
D gene: NA
V gene: TRBV7-7
clone size: NA
CDR3 DNA: TGTGCTAGCAGCGCAACCATGGCCGGGGGAAACCAAGAGACCCAGTACTTC
CDR3 protein: CASSATMAGGNQETQYF

J gene: TRBJ1-5
D gene: TRBD1
V gene: TRBV28
clone size: few
CDR3 DNA: TGTGCCAGCAGTCCCCAGACAGGGTTCACCCAAAATCAGCCCCAGCATTTT
CDR3 protein: CASSPQTGFTQNQPQHF

J gene: TRBJ2-1
D gene: TRBD2
V gene: TRBV7-2
clone size: NA
CDR3 DNA: TGTGCCAGCAGCTTAGAACTAGCGGGGAACAATGAGCAGTTCTTC
CDR3 protein: CASSLELAGNNEQFF

J gene: TRBJ1-3
D gene: NA
V gene: TRBV6-5
clone size: NA
CDR3 DNA: TGTGCCAGCAGTCTGGACAGAAGCATTGGAAACACCATATATTTT
CDR3 protein: CASSLDRSIGNTIYF

J gene: TRBJ2-5
D gene: NA
V gene: TRBV6-2/TRBV6-3
clone size: NA
CDR3 DNA: TGTGCCAGCAGTTACGGGCGATCCCAAGAGACCCAGTACTTC
CDR3 protein: CASSYGRSQETQYF

J gene: TRBJ2-5
D gene: TRBD2
V gene: TRBV7-2
clone size: NA
CDR3 DNA: TGTGCCAGCAGCGGAGCTAGCGGGAGGTCACGGATGAAAGAGACCCAGTACTTC
CDR3 protein: CASSGASGRSRMKETQYF

J gene: TRBJ1-5
D gene: NA
V gene: TRBV19
clone size: NA
CDR3 DNA: TGTGCCAGTAGTCTTCGACAGCACTCCAGCAATCAGCCCCAGCATTTT
CDR3 protein: CASSLRQHSSNQPQHF

J gene: TRBJ2-2
D gene: NA
V gene: TRBV5-1
clone size: NA
CDR3 DNA: TGCGCCAGCGGCTATAGGGGGGGAACCGGGGAGCTGTTTTTT
CDR3 protein: CASGYRGGTGELFF

J gene: TRBJ2-3
D gene: TRBD2
V gene: TRBV5-5
clone size: NA
CDR3 DNA: TGTGCCAGCAGCCTAAGACTAGCGGGAGAAGATACGCAGTATTTT
CDR3 protein: CASSLRLAGEDTQYF

J gene: TRBJ2-7
D gene: TRBD1
V gene: TRBV28
clone size: NA
CDR3 DNA: TGTGCCAGCAGTTTTCTGTGGGACAGGGCCTACGAGCAGTACTTC
CDR3 protein: CASSFLWDRAYEQYF

J gene: TRBJ1-2
D gene: TRBD1
V gene: TRBV28
clone size: NA
CDR3 DNA: TGTGCCAGCAGGTCCGGGACAGGGAGAGTCTATGGCTACACCTTC
CDR3 protein: CASRSGTGRVYGYTF

J gene: TRBJ1-1
D gene: TRBD1
V gene: TRBV6-1
clone size: NA
CDR3 DNA: TGTGCCAGCAGTGATGGGACAGGGGGCAGGACTGAAGCTTTCTTT
CDR3 protein: CASSDGTGGRTEAFF

J gene: TRBJ1-2
D gene: TRBD1
V gene: TRBV28
clone size: NA
CDR3 DNA: TGTGCCAGCAGTTCACGGACAGGGTGGGATGGCTACACCTTC
CDR3 protein: CASSSRTGWDGYTF

J gene: TRBJ2-2
D gene: TRBD1
V gene: TRBV4-2
clone size: NA
CDR3 DNA: TGTGCCAGCAGCCAAGGGACAGGGCCCTATACCGACACCGGGGAGCTGTTTTTT
CDR3 protein: CASSQGTGPYTDTGELFF

J gene: TRBJ1-5
D gene: NA
V gene: TRBV6-2/TRBV6-3
clone size: few
CDR3 DNA: TGTGCCAGCAGTAACCCGGGTCCTCAGCCCCAGCATTTT
CDR3 protein: CASSNPGPQPQHF

J gene: TRBJ2-7
D gene: TRBD1
V gene: TRBV7-2
clone size: few
CDR3 DNA: TGTGCCAGCAGCTTAAGGCCAGGGGGCGTGTACGAGCAGTACTTC
CDR3 protein: CASSLRPGGVYEQYF

J gene: TRBJ2-1
D gene: NA
V gene: TRBV18
clone size: once
CDR3 DNA: TGTGCCAGCTCACCCCAGGGAAGGAACTCCTACAATGAGCAGTTCTTC
CDR3 protein: CASSPQGRNSYNEQFF

J gene: TRBJ1-5
D gene: NA
V gene: TRBV19
clone size: NA
CDR3 DNA: TGTGCCAGTAACGGGGGTGGCGGCAATCAGCCCCAGCATTTT
CDR3 protein: CASNGGGGNQPQHF

J gene: TRBJ2-1
D gene: NA
V gene: TRBV19
clone size: once
CDR3 DNA: TGTGCCAGTAGTATGATCGGTGCCAGCGATGAGCAGTTCTTC
CDR3 protein: CASSMIGASDEQFF

J gene: TRBJ1-2
D gene: TRBD1
V gene: TRBV6-5
clone size: NA
CDR3 DNA: TGTGCCAGCAGTTCAGCGGACAGGGATGGCTACACCTTC
CDR3 protein: CASSSADRDGYTF

J gene: TRBJ1-1
D gene: TRBD1
V gene: TRBV6-5
clone size: few
CDR3 DNA: TGTGCCAGCAGTTACCGCGGGACAGGGGAGACTGAAGCTTTCTTT
CDR3 protein: CASSYRGTGETEAFF

J gene: TRBJ2-7
D gene: NA
V gene: TRBV9
clone size: NA
CDR3 DNA: TGTGCCAGCAGCGTAGCAACAGGGACCTACGAGCAGTACTTC
CDR3 protein: CASSVATGTYEQYF

J gene: TRBJ1-3
D gene: NA
V gene: TRBV7-2
clone size: NA
CDR3 DNA: TGTGCCAGCAGCCTGACAGTACCTGGAAACACCATATATTTT
CDR3 protein: CASSLTVPGNTIYF

J gene: TRBJ1-6
D gene: NA
V gene: TRBV6-6
clone size: NA
CDR3 DNA: TGTGCCGCAGCCGGAGGCCGGAGCTCCTATAATTCACCCCTCCACTTT
CDR3 protein: CAAAGGRSSYNSPLHF

J gene: TRBJ2-4
D gene: TRBD1
V gene: TRBV28
clone size: NA
CDR3 DNA: TGTGCCAGCAGTTCCCCCCGGGACAGGGGGCTCGGAAACATTCAGTACTTC
CDR3 protein: CASSSPRDRGLGNIQYF

J gene: TRBJ1-3
D gene: NA
V gene: TRBV6-5
clone size: NA
CDR3 DNA: TGTGCCAGCAGGCCGAGCTCTGGAAACACCATATATTTT
CDR3 protein: CASRPSSGNTIYF

J gene: TRBJ1-1
D gene: NA
V gene: TRBV19
clone size: NA
CDR3 DNA: TGTGCCAGTAGTATATCCCAGGGGCGCACTGAAGCTTTCTTT
CDR3 protein: CASSISQGRTEAFF

J gene: TRBJ1-1
D gene: TRBD1
V gene: TRBV27
clone size: NA
CDR3 DNA: TGTGCCAGCAGGACAGGGTTGAACACTGAAGCTTTCTTT
CDR3 protein: CASRTGLNTEAFF

J gene: TRBJ2-1
D gene: TRBD2
V gene: TRBV11-2
clone size: few
CDR3 DNA: TGTGCCAGCAGCCTAGCGGGGGGGCAGGGGAATGAGCAGTTCTTC
CDR3 protein: CASSLAGGQGNEQFF